These 11 T cell receptor beta chains came from one sample sequenced in a study of monozygotic twins with inflammatory bowel disease. TCRdb reanalyzed the 5' RACE reads, giving one entry per CDR3 protein sequence and no DNA. The listing contains about 420,000 distinct CDR3 sequences. The sample comprised blood. The receptor set was obtained from a human donor with ulcerative colitis or Crohn's disease, or a healthy co-twin of an affected twin (not recorded which).

This sequence joins TRBV20-1 and TRBJ2-7; TCRdb proposes TRBD2, but this gene call is untestable without DNA. The V gene's germline CDR1 is DFQATT and CDR2 SNEGSKA (reference sequence). This CDR3 spans 14 amino acids. This CDR3 reads CSARRERAPYEQYF.

The chain employs TRBV28 and TRBJ1-2; TCRdb returns TRBD1, unconfirmable since there is no DNA. CDR1 is MDHEN, CDR2 SYDVKM, per germline. The CDR3 is made up of 14 amino acids. CDR3 protein: CASTWTGGIVGYTF.

The chain couples TRBV11-2 to TRBJ1-2. The CDR3 is made up of 15 amino acids. Germline V gene lookup returns CDR1 SGHAT and CDR2 FQNNGV. CDR3 region: CASSLVGPPGHGYTF.

This sequence joins TRBV5-4 and TRBJ2-1; TCRdb proposes TRBD2, but this gene call is untestable without DNA. Germline lookup yields CDR1 SGHNT and CDR2 YYREEE (reference sequence). The CDR3 has 16 residues. The CDR3 spells CASSPGLAGGMNEQFF.

The chain recombines TRBV6-1 with TRBJ2-5; there is no DNA to check the TCRdb D call of TRBD2. The CDR3 extends over 15 amino acids. Germline V gene data show CDR1 as MNHNS and CDR2 as SASEGT. The CDR3 region is CASTEHQSGRETQYF.

The chain uses TRBV20-1 and TRBJ1-1; no DNA is available, so the TRBD1 call from TCRdb remains unchecked. Per the germline V gene, CDR1 is DFQATT and CDR2 is SNEGSKA (reference sequence). The CDR3 has 14 amino acids. CDR3 sequence: CSVEQGAMDTEAFF.

The chain is built from TRBV29-1 and TRBJ2-1. The CDR3 has 11 amino acids. CDR1 is SQVTM, CDR2 ANQGSEA, per germline. The CDR3 sequence: CSVEGQEEQFF.

V is TRBV20-1 and J is TRBJ1-5. Per the germline V gene, CDR1 is DFQATT and CDR2 is SNEGSKA (reference sequence). CDR3 length: 14 residues. The CDR3 here is CSARDQGGGQPQHF.

The chain links TRBV4-3 to TRBJ2-3; with no DNA, the TCRdb D assignment of TRBD1 cannot be verified. CDR3 size: 18 residues. Per germline, CDR1 LGHNA and CDR2 YSLEER. CDR3 sequence: CASSQGGGDVFLTDTQYF.

The genes are TRBV25-1 and TRBJ2-5. The CDR3 totals 12 residues. CDR1 is MGHDK and CDR2 is SYGVNS in the germline V gene. The CDR3 here is CASRTLGETQYF.

J is TRBJ2-7 and V is TRBV5-5; TCRdb designates TRBD2, a call that cannot be tested without DNA. The CDR3 is 15 amino acids. From germline, CDR1 is SGHKS and CDR2 YYEKEE (reference sequence). The CDR3 protein is CASSLILAVTYEQYF.